The clone carrying this TCR beta chain was counted between two and nine times. The sample contains more than one DNA sequence encoding this CDR3. This specimen belongs to a study of blood T cell repertoires in COVID-19. In germline, CDR1 is SGHRS, CDR2 YFSETQ. V lost 1 base and J lost 2, with 6 bases in between. The CDR3 covers 13 residues. This table comes from immunoSEQ multiplex PCR, and its TCRdb copy is limited to in-frame clones, with some not included. The table lists around 260,000 clones, about 85% of them singletons. Material: peripheral blood. The TCR sequence derives from a human donor with COVID-19, enrolled during active disease. The donor label of this sample is uncertain. The V gene is TRBV5-1, the J gene TRBJ1-1; D possibly corresponds to TRBD1 (5 bases). CDR3 nucleotide sequence: TGCGCCAGCAGCTTGCAGGGTAACACTGAAGCTTTCTTT. This sequence encodes CASSLQGNTEAFF.